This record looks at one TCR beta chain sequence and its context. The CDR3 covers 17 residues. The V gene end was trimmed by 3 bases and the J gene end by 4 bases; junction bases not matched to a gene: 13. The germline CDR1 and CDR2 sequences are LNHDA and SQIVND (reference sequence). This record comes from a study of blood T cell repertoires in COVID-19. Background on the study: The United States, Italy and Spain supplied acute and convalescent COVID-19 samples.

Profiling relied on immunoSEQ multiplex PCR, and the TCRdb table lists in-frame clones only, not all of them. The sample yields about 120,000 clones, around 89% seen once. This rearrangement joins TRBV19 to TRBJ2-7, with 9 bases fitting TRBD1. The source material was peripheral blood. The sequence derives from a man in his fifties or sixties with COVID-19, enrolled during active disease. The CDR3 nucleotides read TGTGCCAGTAGTATTCCTCAACGACAGGGGGGTTTGTACGAGCAGTACTTC. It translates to CASSIPQRQGGLYEQYF.